These 25 T cell receptor beta chains were sequenced from one sample in a study of T cell repertoires in cytomegalovirus infection. TCRdb recomputed calls from the reads with MiXCR, one row per CDR3 protein. This table holds approximately 550,000 distinct CDR3 sequences, 16% found once. The sample comprised CD8+ T cells from PBMCs. These TCRs come from a human donor in good health (CMV status not recorded). Some clones in this sample may be carry-over from other donors' samples.

This clonotype has a handful of counts. The V gene is TRBV28, the J gene TRBJ2-7; perhaps TRBD2 as D (6 bases). The V end was cut by 4 bases, the J end by 2 bases, with 12 bases between. Germline loops: CDR1 MDHEN, CDR2 SYDVKM. The CDR3 has 14 amino acids. The CDR3 coding sequence is TGTGCCAGCAGTTCCCTTCGGGAGACCTACGAGCAGTACTTC. Its translation: CASSSLRETYEQYF.

This clonotype was seen more than once but under ten times. V is TRBV14 and J is TRBJ1-1; no clear D gene. The CDR3 runs 15 residues. The germline gives CDR1 SGHDN, CDR2 FVKESK. V lost 2 bases and J lost 1, with 11 bases in between. The CDR3 DNA follows: TGTGCCAGCAGCCAAACCCCTTTAAAGAACACTGAAGCTTTCTTT. Translated: CASSQTPLKNTEAFF.

In this sample, this clonotype turned up a few times. This sequence joins TRBV5-5 and TRBJ2-2, with TRBD1 matching over 7 bases. Germline CDR1 SGHKS, CDR2 YYEKEE (reference sequence). V shed 3 bases and J 4 bases; nucleotides not matched to a gene: 12. CDR3 length equals 17 residues. CDR3 bases: TGTGCCAGCAGCTCTTCGCCCGGGGACAGCTCCACCGGGGAGCTGTTTTTT. As protein: CASSSSPGDSSTGELFF.

The chain employs TRBV2 and TRBJ1-6; 8 nucleotides line up with TRBD1. This CDR3 comprises 13 residues. CDR1 is SNHLY and CDR2 is FYNNEI in the germline V gene. V gave up 9 bases and J gave up 5 bases; unmatched junction bases: 3. CDR3 residues: CARQTGDNSPLHF. CDR3 in DNA: TGTGCCAGGCAGACAGGGGATAATTCACCCCTCCACTTT.

This clonotype came up many times. The J gene is TRBJ1-2, the V gene TRBV6-1; a weak D match, TRBD1 (5 bases). The V end was cut by 10 bases, the J end by 3 bases, with 9 bases between. Germline-derived CDR1 and CDR2 are MNHNS and SASEGT. The length of the CDR3 is 11 residues. This chain's CDR3 is CATQVYYGYTF. CDR3 sequence (DNA): TGTGCCACACAGGTTTACTATGGCTACACCTTC.

This CDR3 is CASSQAVQGGQPQHF. The CDR3 bases are TGCGCCAGCAGCCAAGCTGTACAGGGAGGTCAGCCCCAGCATTTT. The chain carries TRBV4-1 and TRBJ1-5; the D gene is possibly TRBD1 (6 bases). The CDR3 is 15 residues long. Trimming took 1 base from V and 6 from J, leaving 13 bases between them. Per germline, CDR1 MGHRA and CDR2 YSYEKL.

The chain is built from TRBV19 and TRBJ2-2; D may be TRBD1 (5 bases). The CDR3 consists of 18 residues. Germline V gives CDR1 LNHDA, CDR2 SQIVND (reference sequence). The V end lost 2 bases, the J end lost 0 bases, and 16 bases lay between the germline ends. CDR3 nucleotides: TGTGCCAGTAGTATAAGTCTTTGGGGCGTGGCGAACACCGGGGAGCTGTTTTTT. Translation: CASSISLWGVANTGELFF.

At least ten counts were recorded for this clonotype. The V gene is TRBV6-1, the J gene TRBJ1-4; D unclear. Germline V CDR1 and CDR2: MNHNS, SASEGT. The CDR3 is made up of 15 amino acids. V was shortened by 1 base and J by 6 bases, with 12 bases between the two germline ends. The CDR3: CASSEDDIVDEKLFF. The CDR3 region has the DNA TGTGCCAGCAGTGAAGATGACATCGTCGATGAAAAACTGTTTTTT.

This clonotype was seen ten or more times. A junction end diverges from the germline sequence, so it may reflect a read error. The rearrangement joins TRBV10-2 to TRBJ2-7, with 10 bases identical to TRBD1. Germline V gene data show CDR1 as WSHSY and CDR2 as SAAADI. The CDR3 consists of 13 residues. Written as DNA, the CDR3 is TGTGCCAGCAGGGGGACAGGGGAATACGAGCAGTACTTC. Protein product: CASRGTGEYEQYF.

J is TRBJ1-6 and V is TRBV9; a weak D match, TRBD1 (5 bases). Trimming stripped 2 bases from V and 7 bases from J, with 10 bases between. This CDR3 contains 14 residues. Germline CDR1 reads SGDLS; CDR2 reads YYNGEE. DNA for the CDR3: TGTGCCAGCAGCGTGTTCCAGGGCAATTCACCCCTCCACTTT. This codes for CASSVFQGNSPLHF.

Notes on this clonotype: Mismatch with germline at one junction end may stem from a read error. The chain recombines TRBV18 with TRBJ2-2; D ambiguous. The length of the CDR3 is 15 residues. CDR1 and CDR2 from the germline V gene are KGHSH and LQKENI. The CDR3: CASSPPVANTEELFF. The CDR3 DNA follows: TGTGCCAGCTCACCCCCTGTTGCCAACACCGAGGAGCTGTTTTTT.

This clonotype was seen only a few times. J is TRBJ2-2 and V is TRBV12-3 or TRBV12-4; D assignment may be TRBD1 or TRBD2 (5 bases each). V lost 4 bases and J lost 1, with 16 bases in between. The CDR3 contains 17 residues. CDR3 loop: CASSSGRGTENTGELFF. The CDR3, as DNA: TGTGCCAGCAGTTCGGGGCGTGGGACGGAGAACACCGGGGAGCTGTTTTTT.

The CDR3 coding sequence is TGTGCCAGCAGTTGGGACACCCGCTTGCATCAGCCCCAGCATTTT. This translates into CASSWDTRLHQPQHF. The chain recombines TRBV5-5 with TRBJ1-5, with D possibly TRBD1 on 6 matching bases. The CDR3 covers 15 residues. Trimming left V 5 bases short and J 5 bases short, with 17 bases between. Germline V lookup: CDR1 SGHKS, CDR2 YYEKEE (reference sequence).

This clonotype has a count of ten or more. The V and J genes are TRBV7-9 and TRBJ2-1; D perhaps matches TRBD1 (5 bases). Germline lookup yields CDR1 SEHNR and CDR2 FQNEAQ (reference sequence). The CDR3 consists of 13 residues. Trimming took off 4 bases at V and 9 bases at J, with 13 bases between the two ends. This chain's CDR3 is CASSSSTASEQFF. DNA of the CDR3: TGTGCCAGCAGCTCTTCGACAGCTAGTGAGCAGTTCTTC.

The chain links TRBV9 to TRBJ1-6; D is unclear. Germline-derived CDR1 and CDR2 are SGDLS and YYNGEE. V dropped 0 bases and J dropped 8 bases, with 9 bases sitting between them. This CDR3 is built from 14 residues. CDR3 in amino acids: CASSVDQVYSPLHF. Here the CDR3 DNA reads TGTGCCAGCAGCGTAGATCAGGTTTATTCACCCCTCCACTTT.

In this sample, this clonotype turned up once. The chain carries TRBV9 and TRBJ2-1, with 8 bases identical to TRBD2. This CDR3 comprises 15 residues. Germline lookup yields CDR1 SGDLS and CDR2 YYNGEE. Trimming at V came to 4 bases and at J to 3 bases, leaving 6 bases not matched to a gene. This CDR3 is CASSPRGDFYNEQFF. The CDR3 DNA sequence: TGTGCCAGCAGCCCGCGGGGGGACTTCTACAATGAGCAGTTCTTC.

This chain links TRBV4-1 with TRBJ2-2; D is undetermined. CDR1 and CDR2 (germline): MGHRA, YSYEKL. The CDR3 runs 14 residues. The ends were cut back, 2 bases at V and 3 bases at J, with 7 bases in the middle. The DNA of the CDR3 is TGCGCCAGCAGCCAAAACTTTTACACCGGGGAGCTGTTTTTT. It yields the protein CASSQNFYTGELFF.

This clonotype was detected ten times or more. The rearrangement links TRBV7-9 to TRBJ2-7; 9 nucleotides align to TRBD1. Looked up from germline, CDR1 is SEHNR and CDR2 is FQNEAQ (reference sequence). The length of the CDR3 is 14 residues. The J segment lost 5 bases and the V segment lost 7 bases, leaving 9 bases of the junction unmatched. The DNA of the CDR3 is TGTGCCAGCATCCTCGGGACAGGGCTGGACGAGCAGTACTTC. Translated, it gives CASILGTGLDEQYF.

The genes are TRBV9 and TRBJ1-5; D ambiguous. CDR1 and CDR2 from the germline V gene are SGDLS and YYNGEE. CDR3 length equals 14 residues. V was shortened by 0 bases and J by 4 bases, with 8 bases between the two germline ends. The CDR3 DNA is TGTGCCAGCAGCGTAGGGCAGCCGAATCAGCCCCAGCATTTT. This codes for CASSVGQPNQPQHF.

CDR3 sequence reads: CAAMGGISGSTNEKLFF. The CDR3 bases are TGTGCCGCCATGGGGGGTATCTCCGGGTCAACTAATGAAAAACTGTTTTTT. The genes are TRBV10-3 and TRBJ1-4; the D gene is possibly TRBD1 (5 bases). Trimming shortened V by 11 bases and J by 0 bases, and 22 bases separated the two germline ends. This CDR3 has 17 residues. Germline CDR1 reads ENHRY; CDR2 reads SYGVKD.

This clonotype has more than one count but fewer than ten. The chain is built from TRBV27 and TRBJ1-2; 10 nucleotides line up with TRBD1. The germline V gene has CDR1 MNHEY and CDR2 SMNVEV (reference sequence). V gave up 7 bases and J gave up 6 bases; unmatched junction bases: 5. The CDR3 contains 13 residues. The CDR3 nucleotides read TGTGCCAGCACCCGCGGGACAGGGGATGGCTACACCTTC. This gives the protein CASTRGTGDGYTF.

This clonotype was counted a few times. A much bigger clone sits one base away, suggesting this may be a read error. This chain joins TRBV28 and TRBJ2-3; 8 bases align to TRBD2. The CDR3 covers 17 residues. Germline loops: CDR1 MDHEN, CDR2 SYDVKM. The CDR3 sequence is CARSSAGLRGALDTQYF. The CDR3 DNA reads TGTGCCAGAAGTTCCGCAGGTCTGCGGGGGGCATTGGATACGCAGTATTTT.

This clonotype was counted at least ten times. V and J are TRBV7-2 and TRBJ2-1; 12 nucleotides agree with TRBD2. The CDR3 sequence is 15 residues long. Germline V gene data show CDR1 as SGHTA and CDR2 as FQGNSA. Trimming at V came to 4 bases and at J to 7 bases, leaving 5 bases not matched to a gene. CDR3 DNA: TGTGCCAGCAGCTGGACTAGCGGGAACGTAAATGAGCAGTTCTTC. As protein: CASSWTSGNVNEQFF.

This clonotype has ten or more counts. The rearrangement links TRBV5-1 to TRBJ2-5; D ambiguous. The length of the CDR3 is 16 residues. The germline V gene has CDR1 SGHRS and CDR2 YFSETQ. V was pared by 4 bases and J by 0 bases, with 16 bases between. In DNA, the CDR3 is TGCGCCAGCAGCGGCCAGGACGGAATTTACCAAGAGACCCAGTACTTC. Translation gives CASSGQDGIYQETQYF. The full variable domain, in which reference TRBV5-1 and TRBJ2-5 provide the parts outside the CDR3, is KAGVTQTPRYLIKTRGQQVTLSCSPISGHRSVSWYQQTPGQGLQFLFEYFSETQRNKGNFPGRFSGRQFSNSRSEMNVSTLELGDSALYLCASSGQDGIYQETQYFGPGTRLLVL.

This clonotype was recorded at least ten times. The rearrangement joins TRBV28 to TRBJ1-2; D uncertain. V was clipped by 2 bases and J by 4 bases, with 8 bases between them. The CDR3 has 13 residues. From germline, CDR1 is MDHEN and CDR2 SYDVKM. The CDR3 coding sequence is TGTGCCAGCAGTTTAACAGACCTCTATGGCTACACCTTC. Amino acids: CASSLTDLYGYTF.